The present TCR beta chain was sequenced within a study of identifying expanded T cells in peripheral blood. Study-wide results and caveats: Differentially abundant clones: roughly 1.3 between replicates, 16.4 at roughly 13 days, over 18 at four. Variance in clone template counts between roughly two-week samples significantly increased with total template count across all healthy donors.

Trimming removed 2 bases from V and 0 bases from J; junction bases left unmatched: 1. The CDR3 has 15 residues. CDR1 SGDLS and CDR2 YYNGEE come from the germline V gene. To note about this clone: The antigen remains unidentified.

Healthy donors had no documented immune events, such as infections, while sampled. Some clones are missing from TCRdb's copy, which holds only in-frame ones; the method was immunoSEQ multiplex PCR. Of about 130,000 clones in the sample, 65% to 90% were seen once. What was sequenced was blood. This clonotype was obtained from a person aged 18 to 70 in good health. The chain carries TRBV9 and TRBJ2-7; 11 bases are a match to TRBD2. The CDR3 nucleotides are TGTGCCAGCAGCGTGACTAGCGGGGACTCCTACGAGCAGTACTTC. Translation gives CASSVTSGDSYEQYF.